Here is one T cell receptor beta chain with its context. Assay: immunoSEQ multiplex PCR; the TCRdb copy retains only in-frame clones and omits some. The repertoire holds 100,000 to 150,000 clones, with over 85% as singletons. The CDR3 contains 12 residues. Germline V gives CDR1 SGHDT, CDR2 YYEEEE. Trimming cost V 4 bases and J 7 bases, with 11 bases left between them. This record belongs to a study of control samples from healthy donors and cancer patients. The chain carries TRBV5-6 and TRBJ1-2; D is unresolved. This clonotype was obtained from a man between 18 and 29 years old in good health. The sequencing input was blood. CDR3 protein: CASSTRIRGYTF. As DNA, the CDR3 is TGTGCCAGCAGCACCCGTATCCGTGGCTACACCTTC.